Presented here are 5 T cell receptor beta chains from one specimen sequenced in a study of beta chain features in type 1 diabetes. The whole isolated RNA underwent reverse transcription, so sequencing captured expressed TCRB transcripts. TCRdb keeps only in-frame clones here, not all; method: immunoSEQ multiplex PCR. The repertoire holds 390,000 or so clones, with approximately 15% as singletons. Sequenced material: naive CD4+ T cells from blood. These receptors were obtained from a young man in good health.

The rearrangement links TRBV2 to TRBJ1-3; a weak D match, TRBD1 (5 bases). From germline, CDR1 is SNHLY and CDR2 FYNNEI. The CDR3 is 16 residues long. The ends were cut back, 6 bases at V and 1 base at J, with 16 bases in the middle. Written as DNA, the CDR3 is TGTGCCAGCAGAACGACAGTGTATAATTCTGGAAACACCATATATTTT. It specifies CASRTTVYNSGNTIYF. The full variable domain, with the rest looked up from reference TRBV2 and TRBJ1-3, is EPEVTQTPSHQVTQMGQEVILRCVPISNHLYFYWYRQILGQKVEFLVSFYNNEISEKSEIFDDQFSVERPDGSNFTLKIRSTKLEDSAMYFCASRTTVYNSGNTIYFGEGSWLTVV.

At least ten counts were recorded for this clone. J is TRBJ2-5 and V is TRBV9, with D uncertain. The V and J ends lost 3 bases and 4 bases respectively, with 7 bases between them. The CDR3 covers 12 residues. CDR1 is SGDLS, CDR2 YYNGEE, per germline. CDR3 DNA sequence: TGTGCCAGCAGCGCCAAAGGAGAGACCCAGTACTTC. Encoded protein: CASSAKGETQYF.

The V and J genes are TRBV27 and TRBJ2-7; D ambiguous. Per germline, CDR1 MNHEY and CDR2 SMNVEV (reference sequence). CDR3 size: 16 residues. Trimming removed 6 bases at V and 6 bases at J, with 24 bases between. CDR3 DNA: TGTGCCAGCAGCCTACAAGACCCCCTCCCTCTAAGCGAGCAGTACTTC. Protein: CASSLQDPLPLSEQYF.

The CDR3 sequence: CASSGLAGWDQDTQYF. In DNA form, the CDR3 reads TGTGCCAGCAGCGGACTAGCGGGGTGGGATCAAGATACGCAGTATTTT. J is TRBJ2-3 and V is TRBV2, with 12 nucleotides matching TRBD2. Germline V CDR1 and CDR2: SNHLY, FYNNEI. Germline trimming cut 6 bases from V and 5 bases from J; bases unmatched to any gene: 9. The CDR3 loop spans 16 amino acids.

This chain connects TRBV6-1 to TRBJ2-3; 8 positions match TRBD1. This CDR3 has 15 amino acids. Looked up from germline, CDR1 is MNHNS and CDR2 is SASEGT. J was trimmed by 0 bases and V by 6 bases; bases with no gene match: 5. The DNA for the CDR3 is TGTGCCAGCAGGCCCGACAGGGGAAGCACAGATACGCAGTATTTT. The encoded protein is CASRPDRGSTDTQYF.